The sequence of this T cell receptor beta chain was determined in a study of T cells after yellow fever vaccination. Whole-study findings and limits: Bulk-population clonotypes that are abundant could appear as contaminants in FACS-sorted repertoires.

V lost 4 bases to trimming and J lost 8 bases, with 21 bases between them. Germline V gives CDR1 SNHLY, CDR2 FYNNEI. This CDR3 is built from 16 residues. Details on this clonotype: Its antigen remains unidentified.

A process of 5'RACE template switching, which added a universal primer site and UMIs, was used to make TCR cDNA. In TCRdb, the 5' RACE reads were re-called with MiXCR into one record per CDR3 protein. Among fewer than 450,000 distinct CDR3 sequences listed, 3.5% to 4.5% were seen once. The chain combines TRBV2 with TRBJ2-1; no clear D. This sequence was found in a young man who received the YFV17D yellow fever vaccine. The sequenced sample was PBMCs, obtained 5 days after the yellow fever booster vaccination. The CDR3 bases are TGTGCCAGCAGTGGACCCAGAAAAGAGTTGTTCGATGAGCAGTTCTTC. Protein product: CASSGPRKELFDEQFF.